This entry lists 23 T cell receptor beta chains sequenced from one sample in a study of regulatory T cells in long-lasting Graves disease. Time point given: newly diagnosed GD, antithyroid drugs for less than 3 months. There was RNA extracted from PBMCs, and the TCR library was made from it. Building of the TCR beta libraries involved iRepertoire HTBI primers and Arm-PCR of CDR3 regions. A single record per CDR3 protein comes from TCRdb applying MiXCR to the multiplex PCR reads. This table has roughly 530,000 distinct CDR3 sequences, about 16% appearing once. This sample was also put to use in a study of T cells in Graves' hyperthyroidism and ophthalmopathy.

Sequences were derived from peripheral blood mononuclear cells (PBMCs), sampled at new diagnosis, from a patient treated with antithyroid drugs. The receptor source for this set is a woman aged 40 to 65 with Graves disease.

This clonotype was counted many times. The chain couples TRBV12-3 or TRBV12-4 to TRBJ1-2; D is ambiguous. V lost 10 bases and J 2 bases, leaving 14 bases between the germline ends. This CDR3 is 13 amino acids long. The chain's CDR3 is CATTHEPNYGYTF. In nucleotides, the CDR3 is TGTGCCACCACTCACGAGCCCAACTATGGCTACACCTTC.

This clonotype has at least ten counts. The chain employs TRBV11-1 and TRBJ2-7; 9 bases fit TRBD1. The J segment lost 3 bases and the V segment lost 5 bases, leaving 17 bases of the junction unmatched. The germline CDR1 and CDR2 sequences are SGHAT and FQDESV (reference sequence). The CDR3 has 18 residues. The chain's CDR3 is CASSALYSSRDRVYEQYF. The CDR3 DNA reads as TGTGCCAGCAGCGCTCTATACTCCTCACGGGACAGGGTCTACGAGCAGTACTTC.

This clonotype was seen many times. The rearrangement links TRBV5-1 to TRBJ2-7; D could derive from TRBD1 or TRBD2 (5 bases each). The V end lost 3 bases, the J end lost 7 bases, and 14 bases lay between the germline ends. The CDR3 runs 13 residues. CDR1 SGHRS and CDR2 YFSETQ come from the germline V gene. The CDR3 protein is CASSSGRLLEQYF. CDR3 nucleotide sequence: TGCGCCAGCAGCTCGGGACGTCTTTTGGAGCAGTACTTC.

The chain combines TRBV20-1 with TRBJ1-2; 7 bases fit TRBD1. CDR3 length equals 14 residues. V gave up 7 bases and J gave up 2 bases; unmatched junction bases: 10. Germline CDR1 DFQATT, CDR2 SNEGSKA (reference sequence). CDR3: CSVPQGTINYGYTF. CDR3 nucleotide sequence: TGCAGTGTTCCACAGGGGACGATAAACTATGGCTACACCTTC.

This clonotype was counted at least ten times. The chain couples TRBV6-1 to TRBJ2-1, with 12 bases that match TRBD1. There are 15 residues in the CDR3. After removal of 4 bases from V and 7 bases from J, the junction contained 5 bases not matched to a gene. The V gene's germline CDR1 is MNHNS and CDR2 SASEGT. CDR3: CASSGDRGQVNEQFF. The CDR3 coding sequence is TGTGCCAGCAGTGGGGACAGGGGGCAAGTTAATGAGCAGTTCTTC.

This clonotype has at least ten counts. This chain joins TRBV20-1 and TRBJ2-1; 11 nucleotides match TRBD2. Germline CDR1 and CDR2: DFQATT and SNEGSKA (reference sequence). With V trimmed by 3 bases and J by 0 bases, 10 bases remained unmatched. This CDR3 spans 18 amino acids. CDR3 amino acids: CSASGSSGGFSSYNEQFF. Here the CDR3 DNA reads TGCAGTGCTAGTGGGTCTAGCGGGGGGTTCAGCTCCTACAATGAGCAGTTCTTC.

At least ten counts were recorded for this clonotype. The chain is built from TRBV11-3 and TRBJ1-1; a possible D gene is TRBD1 (6 bases). V was pared by 5 bases and J by 4 bases, with 14 bases between. Per the germline V gene, CDR1 is SGHNT and CDR2 is YENEEA. The CDR3 extends over 14 amino acids. The CDR3 DNA sequence: TGTGCCAGCAGCCTCCGTGGGGGCGCCACTGAAGCTTTCTTT. Its protein is CASSLRGGATEAFF.

This clonotype has ten or more counts. The gene calls are TRBV12-3 or TRBV12-4 and TRBJ2-7; 8 bases align to TRBD1. The CDR3 is 16 amino acids. V shed 8 bases, J shed 4 bases, and the junction held 16 bases outside the gene matches. The CDR3 DNA sequence: TGTGCCAGCTCCCGACGAGACGGGACAGGACGTTACGAGCAGTACTTC. Translated: CASSRRDGTGRYEQYF.

There are a few counts of this clonotype. The chain carries TRBV7-2 and TRBJ1-1; possibly TRBD1 for D (6 bases). Germline loops: CDR1 SGHTA, CDR2 FQGNSA. Between the trimmed V and J ends, which lost 4 bases and 7 bases, there was a span of 19 bases. The CDR3 loop spans 15 amino acids. CDR3 nucleotides: TGTGCCAGCAGCTCTCAGGGGCATTTCGGCTATGAAGCTTTCTTT. It encodes CASSSQGHFGYEAFF. Supplemented by reference TRBV7-2 and TRBJ1-1, the full variable domain reads GAGVSQSPSNKVTEKGKDVELRCDPISGHTALYWYRQSLGQGLEFLIYFQGNSAPDKSGLPSDRFSAERTGGSVSTLTIQRTQQEDSAVYLCASSSQGHFGYEAFFGQGTRLTVV.

The V gene is TRBV20-1, the J gene TRBJ2-2; 9 nucleotides align to TRBD2. Germline V gene data show CDR1 as DFQATT and CDR2 as SNEGSKA (reference sequence). The CDR3 length is 15 residues. After removal of 5 bases from V and 5 bases from J, the junction contained 9 bases not matched to a gene. DNA for the CDR3: TGCAGTGCTTGGGGGGTAGCGGGGGTAACCGGGGAGCTGTTTTTT. This codes for CSAWGVAGVTGELFF.

This clonotype was seen a handful of times. The V and J genes are TRBV5-1 and TRBJ2-1; the match to TRBD2 covers 9 bases. The V gene end was trimmed by 4 bases and the J gene end by 1 base; junction bases not matched to a gene: 3. CDR1 is SGHRS, CDR2 YFSETQ, per germline. The CDR3 spans 15 residues. The CDR3 DNA reads TGCGCCAGCAGCGCTAGCGGGGTTTCCTACAATGAGCAGTTCTTC. It codes for CASSASGVSYNEQFF.

This clonotype was picked up a small number of times. The rearrangement uses TRBV3-1 and TRBJ1-5; D might be TRBD1 (5 bases). The CDR3 runs 16 residues. Germline V gives CDR1 LGHDT, CDR2 YNNKEL (reference sequence). V was shortened by 0 bases and J by 5 bases, with 14 bases between the two germline ends. The CDR3 DNA reads TGTGCCAGCAGCCAAGATAAAACAGGTCGTGATCAGCCCCAGCATTTT. Its protein product is CASSQDKTGRDQPQHF. Full variable domain (missing parts from reference TRBV3-1 and TRBJ1-5): DTAVSQTPKYLVTQMGNDKSIKCEQNLGHDTMYWYKQDSKKFLKIMFSYNNKELIINETVPNRFSPKSPDKAHLNLHINSLELGDSAVYFCASSQDKTGRDQPQHFGDGTRLSIL.

This clonotype was observed many times. This chain connects TRBV6-1 to TRBJ1-1; 10 bases are shared with TRBD1. With V trimmed by 7 bases and J by 5 bases, 13 bases remained unmatched. CDR1 is MNHNS and CDR2 is SASEGT in the germline V gene. This CDR3 contains 16 residues. In nucleotides, the CDR3 is TGTGCCAGCATCTTAAGGACCGGACAGGGGGGGACTGAAGCTTTCTTT. Translating gives CASILRTGQGGTEAFF.

Many counts were recorded for this clonotype. The chain couples TRBV3-1 to TRBJ2-1; D not resolved. The CDR3 has 11 amino acids. Germline assignment: CDR1 LGHDT and CDR2 YNNKEL (reference sequence). V was pared by 6 bases and J by 9 bases, with 9 bases between. CDR3 amino acids: CASSRGSEQFF. CDR3 coding DNA: TGTGCCAGCAGTCGTGGGTCTGAGCAGTTCTTC.

This clonotype was counted many times. One end of the junction varies from germline; a read error may be responsible. The chain combines TRBV28 with TRBJ1-2, with 7 bases that match TRBD1. Per germline, CDR1 MDHEN and CDR2 SYDVKM. The CDR3 sequence is 16 residues long. In DNA form, the CDR3 reads TGTGCCAGCAGCAAACTTACAGGGGCAGAAAACTATGGCTACGCCTTC. Protein product: CASSKLTGAENYGYAF.

The V gene is TRBV25-1, the J gene TRBJ1-2; perhaps TRBD1 as D (6 bases). The CDR3 has 14 residues. Germline CDR1 reads MGHDK; CDR2 reads SYGVNS. Trimming removed 4 bases at V and 8 bases at J, with 17 bases between. DNA for the CDR3: TGTGCCAGCAGTGCCCAGGGGACTTTTTGGGGCTACACCTTC. Amino acids: CASSAQGTFWGYTF.

This clonotype was seen repeatedly, ten times or more. The V call is TRBV3-1, the J call TRBJ2-3; D is unresolved. Trimming stripped 5 bases from V and 7 bases from J, with 7 bases between. This CDR3 region has 11 residues. CDR1 is LGHDT and CDR2 is YNNKEL in the germline V gene (reference sequence). CDR3 loop: CASSSSYTQYF. CDR3 nucleotides: TGTGCCAGCAGCTCCTCGTATACGCAGTATTTT.

At least ten counts were recorded for this clonotype. V and J are TRBV12-3 or TRBV12-4 and TRBJ2-3; TRBD1 or TRBD2 may be the D gene (5 bases each). The length of the CDR3 is 15 residues. The ends were cut back, 6 bases at V and 1 base at J, with 14 bases in the middle. Written as DNA, the CDR3 is TGTGCCAGCAGCCTTCCGGGACGGGGCACAGATACGCAGTATTTT. This codes for CASSLPGRGTDTQYF.

The rearrangement links TRBV9 to TRBJ1-6; D is unclear. The CDR3 length is 14 residues. Germline V gene data show CDR1 as SGDLS and CDR2 as YYNGEE. Trimming stripped 0 bases from V and 11 bases from J, with 12 bases between. The DNA for the CDR3 is TGTGCCAGCAGCGTAGAGACAAGCTTAGCACCCCTCCACTTT. Translated: CASSVETSLAPLHF.

This clonotype was seen a few times. The chain uses TRBV7-9 and TRBJ2-7; D tentatively reads TRBD1 or TRBD2 (6 bases each). Germline V gene data show CDR1 as SEHNR and CDR2 as FQNEAQ (reference sequence). The CDR3 runs 15 residues. V was trimmed by 1 base and J by 7 bases, leaving 17 bases between them. This CDR3 reads CASSLGAGGGIEQYF. In nucleotides, the CDR3 is TGTGCCAGCAGCTTAGGTGCCGGGGGCGGTATTGAGCAGTACTTC.

This clonotype was seen ten or more times. The chain is built from TRBV5-1 and TRBJ2-7; D gene uncertain. Germline V gene sequence: CDR1 SGHRS, CDR2 YFSETQ. V was clipped by 4 bases and J by 2 bases, with 13 bases between them. This CDR3 is 14 amino acids long. The CDR3 here is CASSPSAETYEQYF. The CDR3 bases are TGCGCCAGCAGCCCGTCGGCAGAGACCTACGAGCAGTACTTC.

This chain joins TRBV30 and TRBJ2-7; D perhaps matches TRBD2 (7 bases). From germline, CDR1 is GTSNPN and CDR2 SVGIG (reference sequence). The CDR3 loop spans 14 amino acids. Between the trimmed V and J ends, which lost 2 bases and 0 bases, there was a span of 11 bases. The CDR3 DNA is TGTGCCTGGAGTATAGGGGGGGTCTCCTACGAGCAGTACTTC. Protein product: CAWSIGGVSYEQYF.

This clonotype has at least ten counts. This chain uses TRBV6-5 with TRBJ2-7, with TRBD1 identical over 8 bases. The CDR3 runs to 13 residues. V gave up 2 bases and J gave up 3 bases; unmatched junction bases: 0. Germline-derived CDR1 and CDR2 are MNHEY and SVGAGI. The CDR3 nucleotides are TGTGCCAGCAGTTACGGGACAGGCTACGAGCAGTACTTC. It yields the protein CASSYGTGYEQYF.